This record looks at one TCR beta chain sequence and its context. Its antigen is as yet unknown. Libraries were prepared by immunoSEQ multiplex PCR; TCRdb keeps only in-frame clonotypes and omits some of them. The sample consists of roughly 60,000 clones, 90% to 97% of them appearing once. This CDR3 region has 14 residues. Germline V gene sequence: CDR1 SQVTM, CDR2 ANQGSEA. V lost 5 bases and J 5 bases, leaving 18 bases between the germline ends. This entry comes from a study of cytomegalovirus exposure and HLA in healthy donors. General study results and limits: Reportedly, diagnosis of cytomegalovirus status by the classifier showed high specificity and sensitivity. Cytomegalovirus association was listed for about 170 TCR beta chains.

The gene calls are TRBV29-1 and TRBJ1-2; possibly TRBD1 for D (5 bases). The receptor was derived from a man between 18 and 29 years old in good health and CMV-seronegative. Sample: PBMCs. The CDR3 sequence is CSVNFQGRGYGYTF. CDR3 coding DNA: TGCAGCGTTAATTTCCAGGGTCGAGGATATGGCTACACCTTC.